Each of the 2 T cell receptor beta chains below was sequenced from the same sample in a study of beta chain features in type 1 diabetes. Study conclusions and caveats: People with Type 1 diabetes carried modestly yet significantly shorter TCRB CDR3s in all four CD4+ subsets.

Sequenced material consisted of expressed TCRB transcripts (all of the isolated RNA was reverse transcribed). Measured with immunoSEQ multiplex PCR; TCRdb has only the in-frame clones, and not every one. Of about 650,000 clones listed, under 15% are singletons. Their specific antigens are unknown. Source material: naive CD4+ T cells from blood. These receptors were taken from a young man with type 1 diabetes.

This clone was recorded only once. The genes are TRBV19 and TRBJ2-5; 9 nucleotides line up with TRBD1. V trimming: 5 bases; J trimming: 5 bases; junction bases outside the gene matches: 12. In germline, CDR1 is LNHDA, CDR2 SQIVND (reference sequence). This CDR3 comprises 16 residues. As DNA, the CDR3 is TGTGCCAGTAGTCCAGAACAGGGGGCGAGCCGGGAGACCCAGTACTTC. Amino acids: CASSPEQGASRETQYF.

This clone was seen a few times. This chain's CDR3 is CASQLGDSYNEQFF. In DNA form, the CDR3 reads TGTGCCAGTCAGTTGGGAGATTCCTACAATGAGCAGTTCTTC. The V call is TRBV2, the J call TRBJ2-1; D possibly corresponds to TRBD2 (5 bases). The V gene lost 9 bases and the J gene lost 1 base, with 13 bases spanning the gap. The germline V gene encodes CDR1 SNHLY and CDR2 FYNNEI. The length of the CDR3 is 14 residues.